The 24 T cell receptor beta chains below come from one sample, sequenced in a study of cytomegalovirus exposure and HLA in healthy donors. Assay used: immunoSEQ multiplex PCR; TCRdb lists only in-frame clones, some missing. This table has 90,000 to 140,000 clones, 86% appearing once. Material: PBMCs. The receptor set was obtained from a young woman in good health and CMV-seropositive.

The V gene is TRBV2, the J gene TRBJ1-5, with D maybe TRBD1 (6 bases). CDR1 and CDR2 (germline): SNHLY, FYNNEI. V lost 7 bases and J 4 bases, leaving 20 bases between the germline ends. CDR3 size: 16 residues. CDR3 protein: CASNLSGGRANQPQHF. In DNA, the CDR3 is TGTGCCAGCAATCTATCGGGGGGCCGTGCTAATCAGCCCCAGCATTTT. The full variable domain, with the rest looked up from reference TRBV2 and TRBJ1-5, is EPEVTQTPSHQVTQMGQEVILRCVPISNHLYFYWYRQILGQKVEFLVSFYNNEISEKSEIFDDQFSVERPDGSNFTLKIRSTKLEDSAMYFCASNLSGGRANQPQHFGDGTRLSIL.

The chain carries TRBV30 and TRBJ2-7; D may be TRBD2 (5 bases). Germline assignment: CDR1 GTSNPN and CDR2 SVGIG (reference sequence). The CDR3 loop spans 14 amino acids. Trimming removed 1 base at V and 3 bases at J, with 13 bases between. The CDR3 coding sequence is TGTGCCTGGAGTGGTGAGGGAAAAGGCTACGAGCAGTACTTC. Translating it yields CAWSGEGKGYEQYF.

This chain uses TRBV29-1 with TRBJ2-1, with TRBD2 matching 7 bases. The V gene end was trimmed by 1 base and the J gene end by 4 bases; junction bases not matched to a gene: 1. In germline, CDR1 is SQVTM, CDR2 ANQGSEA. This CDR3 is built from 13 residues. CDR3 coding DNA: TGCAGCGTTGAAGGGCGGGGGTACAATGAGCAGTTCTTC. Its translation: CSVEGRGYNEQFF.

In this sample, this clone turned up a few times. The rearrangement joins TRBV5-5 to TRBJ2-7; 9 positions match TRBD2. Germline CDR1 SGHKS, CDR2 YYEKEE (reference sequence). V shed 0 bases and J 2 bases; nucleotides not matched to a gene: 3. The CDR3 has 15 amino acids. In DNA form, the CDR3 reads TGTGCCAGCAGCTTGGTTCCTAGCGGGACCTACGAGCAGTACTTC. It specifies CASSLVPSGTYEQYF.

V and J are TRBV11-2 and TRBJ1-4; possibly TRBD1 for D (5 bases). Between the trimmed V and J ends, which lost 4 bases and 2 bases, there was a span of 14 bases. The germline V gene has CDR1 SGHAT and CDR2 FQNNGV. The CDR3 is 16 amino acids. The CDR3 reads CASSSVEGWTNEKLFF. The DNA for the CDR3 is TGTGCCAGCAGCTCAGTGGAGGGGTGGACTAATGAAAAACTGTTTTTT. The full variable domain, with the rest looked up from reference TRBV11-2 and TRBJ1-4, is EAGVAQSPRYKIIEKRQSVAFWCNPISGHATLYWYQQILGQGPKLLIQFQNNGVVDDSQLPKDRFSAERLKGVDSTLKIQPAKLEDSAVYLCASSSVEGWTNEKLFFGSGTQLSVL.

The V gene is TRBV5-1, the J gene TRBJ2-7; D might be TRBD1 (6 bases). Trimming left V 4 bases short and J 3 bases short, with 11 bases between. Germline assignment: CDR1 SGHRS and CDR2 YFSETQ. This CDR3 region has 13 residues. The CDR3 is CASSPGTLYEQYF. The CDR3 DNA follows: TGCGCCAGCAGCCCTGGGACACTCTACGAGCAGTACTTC.

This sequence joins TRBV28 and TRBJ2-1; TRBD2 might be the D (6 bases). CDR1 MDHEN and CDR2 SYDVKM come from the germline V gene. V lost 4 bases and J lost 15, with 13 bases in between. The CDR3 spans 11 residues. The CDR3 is CASSSWGGGFF. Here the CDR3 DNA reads TGTGCCAGCAGTTCCTGGGGAGGAGGGTTCTTC.

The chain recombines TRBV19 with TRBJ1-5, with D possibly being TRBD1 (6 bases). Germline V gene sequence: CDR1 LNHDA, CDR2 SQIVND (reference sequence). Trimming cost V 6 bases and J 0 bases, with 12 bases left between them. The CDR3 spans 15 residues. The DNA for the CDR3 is TGTGCCAGTAGGACAGGCGATTATAGCAATCAGCCCCAGCATTTT. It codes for CASRTGDYSNQPQHF.

The DNA of the CDR3 is TGTGCCAGCAGTCCCGGACTAGCGGGATCCTACGAGCAGTACTTC. It yields the protein CASSPGLAGSYEQYF. The J gene is TRBJ2-7, the V gene TRBV27; TRBD2 matches at 12 bases. CDR1 is MNHEY and CDR2 is SMNVEV in the germline V gene (reference sequence). The trim removed 5 bases at V and 1 base at J, leaving 3 bases unmatched. The CDR3 contains 15 residues.

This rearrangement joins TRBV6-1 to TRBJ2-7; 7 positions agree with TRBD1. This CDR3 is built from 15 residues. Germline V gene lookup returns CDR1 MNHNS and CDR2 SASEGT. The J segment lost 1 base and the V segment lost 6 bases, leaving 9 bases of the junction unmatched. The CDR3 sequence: CASSDRDSLSYEQYF. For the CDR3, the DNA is TGTGCCAGCAGCGACCGGGACAGCCTTTCCTACGAGCAGTACTTC.

The CDR3 DNA sequence: TGTGCCAGCAGCGTAGCGGGCTACAATGAGCAGTTCTTC. Translated, it gives CASSVAGYNEQFF. The J gene is TRBJ2-1, the V gene TRBV9; D is unresolved. V lost 0 bases, J lost 3 bases, and 4 bases lay in between. Germline V gene data show CDR1 as SGDLS and CDR2 as YYNGEE. CDR3 size: 13 residues.

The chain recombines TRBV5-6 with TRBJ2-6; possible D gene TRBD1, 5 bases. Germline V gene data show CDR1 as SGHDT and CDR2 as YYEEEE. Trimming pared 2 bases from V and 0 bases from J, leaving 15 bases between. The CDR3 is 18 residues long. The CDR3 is CASSFPLGASSGANVLTF. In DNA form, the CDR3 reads TGTGCCAGCAGCTTCCCCCTAGGGGCCAGCTCTGGGGCCAACGTCCTGACTTTC.

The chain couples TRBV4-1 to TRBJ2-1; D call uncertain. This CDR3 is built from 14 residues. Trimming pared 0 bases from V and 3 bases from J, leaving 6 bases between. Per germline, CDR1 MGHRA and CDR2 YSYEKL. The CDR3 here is CASSQEQYYNEQFF. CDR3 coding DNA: TGCGCCAGCAGCCAAGAACAGTACTACAATGAGCAGTTCTTC.

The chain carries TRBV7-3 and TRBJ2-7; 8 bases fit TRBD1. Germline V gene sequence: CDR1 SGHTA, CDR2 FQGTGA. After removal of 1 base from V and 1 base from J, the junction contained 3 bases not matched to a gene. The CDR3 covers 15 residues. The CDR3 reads CASSLIGTGSYEQYF. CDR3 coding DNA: TGTGCCAGCAGCTTAATTGGGACAGGATCCTACGAGCAGTACTTC. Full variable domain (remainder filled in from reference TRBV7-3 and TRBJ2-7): GAGVSQTPSNKVTEKGKYVELRCDPISGHTALYWYRQSLGQGPEFLIYFQGTGAADDSGLPNDRFFAVRPEGSVSTLKIQRTERGDSAVYLCASSLIGTGSYEQYFGPGTRLTVT.

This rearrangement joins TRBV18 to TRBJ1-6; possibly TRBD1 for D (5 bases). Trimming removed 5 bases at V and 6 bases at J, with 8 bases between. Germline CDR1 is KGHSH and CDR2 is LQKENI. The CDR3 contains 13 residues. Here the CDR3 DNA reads TGTGCCAGCTCAACAGGATCTAATTCACCCCTCCACTTT. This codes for CASSTGSNSPLHF.

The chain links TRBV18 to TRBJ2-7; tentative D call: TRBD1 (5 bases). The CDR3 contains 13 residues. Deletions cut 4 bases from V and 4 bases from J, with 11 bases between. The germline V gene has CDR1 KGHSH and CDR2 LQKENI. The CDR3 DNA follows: TGTGCCAGCTCACTCGACAGTGATTACGAGCAGTACTTC. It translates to CASSLDSDYEQYF.

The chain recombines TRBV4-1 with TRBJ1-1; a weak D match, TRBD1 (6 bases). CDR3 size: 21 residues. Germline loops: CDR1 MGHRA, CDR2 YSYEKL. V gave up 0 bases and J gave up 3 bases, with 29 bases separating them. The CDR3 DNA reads TGCGCCAGCAGCCAAGATTGGGGGGGGCAGGGATACCAGGGAGGGTACACTGAAGCTTTCTTT. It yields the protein CASSQDWGGQGYQGGYTEAFF.

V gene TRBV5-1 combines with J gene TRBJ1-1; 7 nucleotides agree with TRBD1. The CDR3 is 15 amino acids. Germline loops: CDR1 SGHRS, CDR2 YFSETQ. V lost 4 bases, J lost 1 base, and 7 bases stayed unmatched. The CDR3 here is CASSIGDSENTEAFF. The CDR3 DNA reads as TGCGCCAGCAGCATAGGGGACAGCGAGAACACTGAAGCTTTCTTT.

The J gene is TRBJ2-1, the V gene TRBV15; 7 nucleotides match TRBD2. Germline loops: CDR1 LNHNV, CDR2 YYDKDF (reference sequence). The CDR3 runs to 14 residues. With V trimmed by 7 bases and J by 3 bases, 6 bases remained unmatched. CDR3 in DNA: TGTGCCACCAACCCGAGCGGGAACTACAATGAGCAGTTCTTC. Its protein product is CATNPSGNYNEQFF.

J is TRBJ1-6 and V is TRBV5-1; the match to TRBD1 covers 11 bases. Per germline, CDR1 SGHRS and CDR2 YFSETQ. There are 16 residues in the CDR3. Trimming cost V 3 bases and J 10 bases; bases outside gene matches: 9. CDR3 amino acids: CASSWGTGGLESPLHF. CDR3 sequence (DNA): TGCGCCAGCAGCTGGGGGACAGGGGGACTAGAATCACCCCTCCACTTT.

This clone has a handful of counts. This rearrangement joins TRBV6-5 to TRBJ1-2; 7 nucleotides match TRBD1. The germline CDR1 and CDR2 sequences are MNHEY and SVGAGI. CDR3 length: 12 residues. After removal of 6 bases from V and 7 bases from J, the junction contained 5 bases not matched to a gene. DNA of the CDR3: TGTGCCAGCAGAAAAAACAGGGGTGGCTACACCTTC. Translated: CASRKNRGGYTF.

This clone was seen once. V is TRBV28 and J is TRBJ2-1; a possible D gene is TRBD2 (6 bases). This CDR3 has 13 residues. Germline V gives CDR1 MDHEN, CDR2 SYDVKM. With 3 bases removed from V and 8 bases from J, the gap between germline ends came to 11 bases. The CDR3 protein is CASSFSLAYEQFF. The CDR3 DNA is TGTGCCAGCAGTTTCTCACTAGCCTATGAGCAGTTCTTC.

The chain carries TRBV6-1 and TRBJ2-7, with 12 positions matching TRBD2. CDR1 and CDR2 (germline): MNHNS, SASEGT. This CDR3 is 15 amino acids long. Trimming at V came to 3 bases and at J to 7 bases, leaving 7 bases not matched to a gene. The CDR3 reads CASSETSGSPREQYF. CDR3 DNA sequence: TGTGCCAGCAGTGAGACTAGCGGGAGCCCACGGGAGCAGTACTTC.

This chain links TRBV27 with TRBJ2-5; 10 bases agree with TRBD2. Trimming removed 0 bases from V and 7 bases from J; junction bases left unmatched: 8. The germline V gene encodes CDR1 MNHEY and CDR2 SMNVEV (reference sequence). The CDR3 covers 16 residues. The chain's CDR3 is CASSLSSGGVRGTQYF. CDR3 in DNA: TGTGCCAGCAGTTTATCCAGCGGGGGGGTTCGTGGGACCCAGTACTTC.